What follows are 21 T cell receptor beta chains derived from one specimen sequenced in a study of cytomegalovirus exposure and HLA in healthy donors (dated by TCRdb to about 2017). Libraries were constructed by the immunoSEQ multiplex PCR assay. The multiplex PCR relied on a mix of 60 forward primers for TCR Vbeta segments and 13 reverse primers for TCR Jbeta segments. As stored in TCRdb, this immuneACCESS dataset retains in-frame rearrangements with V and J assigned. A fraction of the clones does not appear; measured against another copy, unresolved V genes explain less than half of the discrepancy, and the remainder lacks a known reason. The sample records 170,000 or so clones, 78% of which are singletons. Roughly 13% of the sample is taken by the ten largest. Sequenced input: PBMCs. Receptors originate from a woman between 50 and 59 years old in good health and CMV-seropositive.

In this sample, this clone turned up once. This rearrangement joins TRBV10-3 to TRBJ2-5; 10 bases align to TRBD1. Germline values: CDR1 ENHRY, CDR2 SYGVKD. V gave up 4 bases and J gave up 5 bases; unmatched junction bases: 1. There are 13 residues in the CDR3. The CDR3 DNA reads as TGTGCCATCAGTGGGACAGGGGGTGAGACCCAGTACTTC. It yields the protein CAISGTGGETQYF.

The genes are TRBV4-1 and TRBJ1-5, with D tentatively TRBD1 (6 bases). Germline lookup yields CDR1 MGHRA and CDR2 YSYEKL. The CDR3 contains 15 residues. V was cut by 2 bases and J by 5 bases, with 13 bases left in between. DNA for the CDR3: TGCGCCAGCAGCCAAAGGCAGGGGAGAGATCAGCCCCAGCATTTT. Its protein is CASSQRQGRDQPQHF.

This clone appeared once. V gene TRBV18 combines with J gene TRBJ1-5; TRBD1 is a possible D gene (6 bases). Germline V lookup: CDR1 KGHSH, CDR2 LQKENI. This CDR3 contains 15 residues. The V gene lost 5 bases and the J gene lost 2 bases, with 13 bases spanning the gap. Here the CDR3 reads CASSGPGAGNQPQHF. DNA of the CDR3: TGTGCCAGCTCAGGTCCAGGGGCTGGCAATCAGCCCCAGCATTTT.

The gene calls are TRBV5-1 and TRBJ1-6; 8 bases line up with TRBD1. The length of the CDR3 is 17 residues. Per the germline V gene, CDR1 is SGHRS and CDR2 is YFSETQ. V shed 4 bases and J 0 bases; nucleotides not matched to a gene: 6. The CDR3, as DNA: TGCGCCAGCAGCCCAGGACAGGGAGACTCCTATAATTCACCCCTCCACTTT. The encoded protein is CASSPGQGDSYNSPLHF.

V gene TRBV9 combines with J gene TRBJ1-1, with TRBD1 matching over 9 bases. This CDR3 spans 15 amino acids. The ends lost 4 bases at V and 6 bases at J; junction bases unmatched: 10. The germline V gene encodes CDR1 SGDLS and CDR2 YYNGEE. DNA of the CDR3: TGTGCCAGCAGCCCTCAGACAGGGGGTTTTTCTGAAGCTTTCTTT. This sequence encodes CASSPQTGGFSEAFF.

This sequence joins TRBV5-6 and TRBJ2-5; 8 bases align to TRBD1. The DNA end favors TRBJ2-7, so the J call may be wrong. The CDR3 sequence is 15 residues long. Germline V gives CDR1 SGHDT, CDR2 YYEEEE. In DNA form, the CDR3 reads TGTGCCAGCAGGGGCGGGACAGGTTTCACCTACGAGCAGTACTTC. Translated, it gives CASRGGTGFTYEQYF.

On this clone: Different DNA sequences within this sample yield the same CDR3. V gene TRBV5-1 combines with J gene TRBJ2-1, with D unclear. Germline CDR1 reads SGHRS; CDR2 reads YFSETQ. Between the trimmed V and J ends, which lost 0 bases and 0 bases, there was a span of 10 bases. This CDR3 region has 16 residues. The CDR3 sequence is CASSLEAASSYNEQFF. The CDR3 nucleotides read TGCGCCAGCAGCTTGGAGGCAGCGAGCTCCTACAATGAGCAGTTCTTC.

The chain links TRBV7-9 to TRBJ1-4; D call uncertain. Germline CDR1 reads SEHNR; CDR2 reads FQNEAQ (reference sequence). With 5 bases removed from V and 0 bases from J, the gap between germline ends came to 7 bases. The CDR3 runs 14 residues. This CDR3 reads CASSQASTNEKLFF. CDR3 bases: TGTGCCAGCAGCCAGGCCTCAACTAATGAAAAACTGTTTTTT.

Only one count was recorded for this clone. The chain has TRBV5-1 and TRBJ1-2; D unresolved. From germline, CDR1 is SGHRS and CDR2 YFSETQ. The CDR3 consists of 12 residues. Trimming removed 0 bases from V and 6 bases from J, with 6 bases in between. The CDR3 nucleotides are TGCGCCAGCAGCTTGGCTTCTGATGGCTACACCTTC. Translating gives CASSLASDGYTF.

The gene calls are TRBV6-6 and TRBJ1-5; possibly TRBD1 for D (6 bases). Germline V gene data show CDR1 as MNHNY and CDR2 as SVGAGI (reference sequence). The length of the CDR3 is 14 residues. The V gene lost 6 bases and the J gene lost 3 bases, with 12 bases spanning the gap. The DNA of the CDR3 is TGTGCCAGCAGGTCGGGACAAACCAATCAGCCCCAGCATTTT. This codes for CASRSGQTNQPQHF.

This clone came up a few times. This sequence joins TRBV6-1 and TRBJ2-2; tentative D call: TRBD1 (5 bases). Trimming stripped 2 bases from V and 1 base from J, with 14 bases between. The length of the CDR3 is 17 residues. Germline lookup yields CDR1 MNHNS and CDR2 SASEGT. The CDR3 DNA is TGTGCCAGCAGTGAATTGCACAGACAGATGAACACCGGGGAGCTGTTTTTT. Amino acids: CASSELHRQMNTGELFF.

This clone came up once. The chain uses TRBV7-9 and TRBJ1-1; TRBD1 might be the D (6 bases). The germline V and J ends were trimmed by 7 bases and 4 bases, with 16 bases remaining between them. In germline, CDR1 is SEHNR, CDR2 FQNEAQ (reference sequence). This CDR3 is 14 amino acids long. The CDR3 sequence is CASNRGGGGTEAFF. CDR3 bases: TGTGCCAGCAACCGGGGGGGAGGGGGCACTGAAGCTTTCTTT.

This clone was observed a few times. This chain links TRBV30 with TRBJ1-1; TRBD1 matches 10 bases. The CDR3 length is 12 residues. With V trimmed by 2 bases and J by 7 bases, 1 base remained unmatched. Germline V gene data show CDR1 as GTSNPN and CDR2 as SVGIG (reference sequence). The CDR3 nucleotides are TGTGCCTGGAGTCGGACAGGGGGTGAAGCTTTCTTT. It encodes CAWSRTGGEAFF.

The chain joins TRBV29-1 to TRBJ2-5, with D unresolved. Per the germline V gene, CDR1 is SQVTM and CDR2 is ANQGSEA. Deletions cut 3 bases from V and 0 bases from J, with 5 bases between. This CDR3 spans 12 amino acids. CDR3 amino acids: CSVDMYQETQYF. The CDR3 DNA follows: TGCAGCGTTGACATGTACCAAGAGACCCAGTACTTC.

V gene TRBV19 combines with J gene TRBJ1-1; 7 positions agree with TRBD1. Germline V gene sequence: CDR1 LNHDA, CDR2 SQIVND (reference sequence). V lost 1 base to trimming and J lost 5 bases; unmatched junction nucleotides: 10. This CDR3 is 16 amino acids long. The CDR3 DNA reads TGTGCCAGTAGTATAGGGCGGACAGGCGTAGGGACTGAAGCTTTCTTT. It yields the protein CASSIGRTGVGTEAFF.

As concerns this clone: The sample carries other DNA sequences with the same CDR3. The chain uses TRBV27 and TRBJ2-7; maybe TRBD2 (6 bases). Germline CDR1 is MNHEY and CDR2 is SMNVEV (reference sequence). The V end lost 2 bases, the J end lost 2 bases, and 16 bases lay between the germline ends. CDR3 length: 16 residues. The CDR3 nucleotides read TGTGCCAGCAGTTTAGCAACGGAGGGGACCCCCTACGAGCAGTACTTC. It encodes CASSLATEGTPYEQYF.

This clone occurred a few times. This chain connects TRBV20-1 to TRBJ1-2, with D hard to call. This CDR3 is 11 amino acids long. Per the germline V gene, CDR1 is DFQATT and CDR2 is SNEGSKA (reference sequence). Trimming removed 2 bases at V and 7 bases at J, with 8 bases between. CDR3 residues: CSARFPGGYTF. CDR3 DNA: TGCAGTGCTAGATTCCCAGGTGGCTACACCTTC.

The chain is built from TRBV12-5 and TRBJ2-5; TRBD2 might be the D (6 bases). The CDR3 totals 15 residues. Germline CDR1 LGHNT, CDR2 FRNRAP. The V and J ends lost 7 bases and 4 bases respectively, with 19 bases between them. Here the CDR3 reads CASAQSGGSGETQYF. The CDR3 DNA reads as TGTGCTAGTGCTCAATCTGGGGGGTCAGGAGAGACCCAGTACTTC.

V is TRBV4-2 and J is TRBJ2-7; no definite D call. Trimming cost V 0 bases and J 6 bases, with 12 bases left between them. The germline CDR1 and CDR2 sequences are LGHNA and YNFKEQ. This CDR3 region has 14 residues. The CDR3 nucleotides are TGTGCCAGCAGCCAAGATGCGATGCGTCGCGAGCAGTACTTC. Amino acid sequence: CASSQDAMRREQYF.

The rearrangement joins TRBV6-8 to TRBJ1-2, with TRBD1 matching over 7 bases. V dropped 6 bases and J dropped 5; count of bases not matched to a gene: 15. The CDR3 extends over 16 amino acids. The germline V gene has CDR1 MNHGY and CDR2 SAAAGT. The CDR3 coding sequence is TGTGCCAGCAGCTATACGGCGGGACAGCATAGATATGGCTACACCTTC. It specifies CASSYTAGQHRYGYTF.

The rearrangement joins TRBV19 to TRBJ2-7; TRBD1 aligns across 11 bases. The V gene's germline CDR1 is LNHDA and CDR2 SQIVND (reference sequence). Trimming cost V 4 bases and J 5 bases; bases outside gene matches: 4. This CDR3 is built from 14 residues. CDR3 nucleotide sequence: TGTGCCAGTAGTAGGACAGGGGGCGGCCACGAGCAGTACTTC. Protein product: CASSRTGGGHEQYF.